Here is one T cell receptor beta chain with its context. Its specificity is unknown. It was 5'RACE with constant-segment primers that produced the TCR alpha and TCR beta cDNA libraries, which carried sample barcodes and UMIs. TCRdb re-called the 5' RACE reads with MiXCR, one entry per CDR3 protein. The top ten hold about 12% of the sample, which has around 150,000 distinct CDR3 sequences, 25% to 40% seen once. The data were taken from a study of T-cell memory formation after mild COVID-19. Study background: For the most part, TCR clusters were specific to one donor.

Findings of the study overall: Contracting CD4+ clones sat mainly in CM and EM; CD8+ in EMRA.

The sequence came from an adult woman who had mild COVID-19 (a few samples of this study predate the infection). Cell type and time point are not known. The sample comprised PBMCs or a T cell subset sorted from them (not recorded which).

CDR3 sequence: CASSPAGGVHGYTF. The CDR3 DNA sequence: TGCGCCAGCAGCCCCGCCGGGGGAGTCCATGGCTACACCTTC. This sequence joins TRBV4-1 and TRBJ1-2; D is possibly TRBD1 (5 bases). This CDR3 contains 14 residues. Germline V gene sequence: CDR1 MGHRA, CDR2 YSYEKL. V lost 4 bases and J 6 bases, leaving 15 bases between the germline ends.